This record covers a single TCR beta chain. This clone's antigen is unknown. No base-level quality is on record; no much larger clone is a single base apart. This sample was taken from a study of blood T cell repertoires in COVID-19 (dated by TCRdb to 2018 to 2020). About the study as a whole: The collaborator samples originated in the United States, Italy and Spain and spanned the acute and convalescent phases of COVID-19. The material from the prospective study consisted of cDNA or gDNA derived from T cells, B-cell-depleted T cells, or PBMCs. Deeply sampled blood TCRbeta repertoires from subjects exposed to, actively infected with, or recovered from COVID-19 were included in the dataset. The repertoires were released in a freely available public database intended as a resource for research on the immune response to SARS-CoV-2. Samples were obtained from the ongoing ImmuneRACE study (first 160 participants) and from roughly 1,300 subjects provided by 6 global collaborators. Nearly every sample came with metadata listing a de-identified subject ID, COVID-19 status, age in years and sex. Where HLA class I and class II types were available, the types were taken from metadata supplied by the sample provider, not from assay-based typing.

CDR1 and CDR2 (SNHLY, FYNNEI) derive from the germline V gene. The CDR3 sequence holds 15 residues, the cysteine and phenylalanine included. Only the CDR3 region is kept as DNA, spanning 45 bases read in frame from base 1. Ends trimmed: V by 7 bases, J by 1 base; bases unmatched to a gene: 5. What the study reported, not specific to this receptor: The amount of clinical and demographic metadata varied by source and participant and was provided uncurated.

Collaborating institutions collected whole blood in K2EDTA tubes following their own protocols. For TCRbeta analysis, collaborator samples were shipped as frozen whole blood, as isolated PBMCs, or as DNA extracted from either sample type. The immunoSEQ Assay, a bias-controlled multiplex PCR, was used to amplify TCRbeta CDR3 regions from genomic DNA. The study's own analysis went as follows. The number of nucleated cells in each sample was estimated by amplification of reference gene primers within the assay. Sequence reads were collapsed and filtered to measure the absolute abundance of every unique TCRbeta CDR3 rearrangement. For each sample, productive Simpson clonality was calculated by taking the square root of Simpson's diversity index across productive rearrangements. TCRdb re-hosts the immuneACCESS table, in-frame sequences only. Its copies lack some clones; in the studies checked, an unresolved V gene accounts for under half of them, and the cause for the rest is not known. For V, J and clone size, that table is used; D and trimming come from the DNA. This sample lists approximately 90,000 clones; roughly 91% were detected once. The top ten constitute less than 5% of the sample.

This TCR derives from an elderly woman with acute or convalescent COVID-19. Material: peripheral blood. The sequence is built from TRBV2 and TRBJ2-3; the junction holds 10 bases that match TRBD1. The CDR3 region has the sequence CASTPGTGGTDTQYF. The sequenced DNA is TGTGCCAGCACCCCCGGGACAGGGGGCACAGATACGCAGTATTTT.